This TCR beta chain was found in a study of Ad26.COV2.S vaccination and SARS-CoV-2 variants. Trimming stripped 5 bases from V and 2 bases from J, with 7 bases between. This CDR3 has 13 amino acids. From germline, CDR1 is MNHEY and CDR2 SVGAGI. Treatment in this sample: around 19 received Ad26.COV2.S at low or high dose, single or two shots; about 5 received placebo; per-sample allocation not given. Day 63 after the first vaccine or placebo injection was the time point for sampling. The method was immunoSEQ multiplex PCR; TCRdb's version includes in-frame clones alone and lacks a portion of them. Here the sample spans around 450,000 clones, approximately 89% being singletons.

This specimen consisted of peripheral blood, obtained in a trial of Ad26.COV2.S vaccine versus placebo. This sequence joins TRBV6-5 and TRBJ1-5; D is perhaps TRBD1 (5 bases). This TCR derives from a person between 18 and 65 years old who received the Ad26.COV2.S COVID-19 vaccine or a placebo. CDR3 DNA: TGTGCCAGCAGTCGGGACGGCAATCAGCCCCAGCATTTT. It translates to CASSRDGNQPQHF.